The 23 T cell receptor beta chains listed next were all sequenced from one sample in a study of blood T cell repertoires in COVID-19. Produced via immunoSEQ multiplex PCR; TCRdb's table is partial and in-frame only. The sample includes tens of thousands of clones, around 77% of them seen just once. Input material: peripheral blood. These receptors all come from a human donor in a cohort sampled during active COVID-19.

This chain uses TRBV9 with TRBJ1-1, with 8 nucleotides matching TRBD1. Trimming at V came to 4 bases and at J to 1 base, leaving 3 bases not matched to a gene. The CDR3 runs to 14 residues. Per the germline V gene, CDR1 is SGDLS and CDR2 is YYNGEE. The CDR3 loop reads CASSRGTGNTEAFF. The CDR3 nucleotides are TGTGCCAGCAGCCGAGGGACAGGGAACACTGAAGCTTTCTTT.

The CDR3 coding sequence is TGTGCCAGCAGTTTAGACCAGCGGGCTTATTCACCCCTCCACTTT. Residues: CASSLDQRAYSPLHF. The V and J genes are TRBV27 and TRBJ1-6; D is unresolved. Germline lookup yields CDR1 MNHEY and CDR2 SMNVEV (reference sequence). This CDR3 region has 15 residues. V was clipped by 2 bases and J by 8 bases, with 13 bases between them.

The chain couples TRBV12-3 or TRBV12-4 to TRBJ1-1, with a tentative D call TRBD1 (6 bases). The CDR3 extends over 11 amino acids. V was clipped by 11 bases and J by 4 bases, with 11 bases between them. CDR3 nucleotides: TGTGCCGTTTACAGGGCCACTGAAGCTTTCTTT. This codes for CAVYRATEAFF.

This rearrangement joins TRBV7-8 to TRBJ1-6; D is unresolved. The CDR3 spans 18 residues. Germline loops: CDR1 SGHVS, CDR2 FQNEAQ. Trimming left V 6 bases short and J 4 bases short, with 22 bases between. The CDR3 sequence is CASSYISRATPYNSPLHF. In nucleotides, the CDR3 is TGTGCCAGCAGTTACATATCGAGGGCCACTCCATATAATTCACCCCTCCACTTT. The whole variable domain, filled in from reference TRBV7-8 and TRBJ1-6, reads GAGVSQSPRYKVAKRGQDVALRCDPISGHVSLFWYQQALGQGPEFLTYFQNEAQLDKSGLPSDRFFAERPEGSVSTLKIQRTQQEDSAVYLCASSYISRATPYNSPLHFGNGTRLTVT.

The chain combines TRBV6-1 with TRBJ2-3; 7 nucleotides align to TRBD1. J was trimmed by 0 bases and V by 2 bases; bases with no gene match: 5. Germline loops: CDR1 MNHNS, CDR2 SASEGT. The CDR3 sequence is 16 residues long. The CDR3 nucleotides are TGTGCCAGCAGTGAACAGGGGGAGTCTAGCACAGATACGCAGTATTTT. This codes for CASSEQGESSTDTQYF.

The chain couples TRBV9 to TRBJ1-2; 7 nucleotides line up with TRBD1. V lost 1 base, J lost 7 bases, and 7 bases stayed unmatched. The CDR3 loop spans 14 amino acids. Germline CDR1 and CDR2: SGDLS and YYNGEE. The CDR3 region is CASSVSGQAAGYTF. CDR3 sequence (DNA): TGTGCCAGCAGCGTATCCGGACAGGCGGCTGGCTACACCTTC.

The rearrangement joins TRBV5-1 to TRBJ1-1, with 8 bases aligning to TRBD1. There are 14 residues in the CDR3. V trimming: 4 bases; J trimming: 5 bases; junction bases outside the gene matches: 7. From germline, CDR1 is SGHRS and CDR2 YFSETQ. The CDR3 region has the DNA TGCGCCAGCAGCACTCAGGGGGCCGGAACTGAAGCTTTCTTT. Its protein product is CASSTQGAGTEAFF.

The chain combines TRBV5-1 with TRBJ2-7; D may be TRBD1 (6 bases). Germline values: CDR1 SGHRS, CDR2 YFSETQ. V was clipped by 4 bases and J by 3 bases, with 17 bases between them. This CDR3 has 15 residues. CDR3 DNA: TGCGCCAGCAGCAGTACACAGGGAAGGGTCTACGAGCAGTACTTC. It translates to CASSSTQGRVYEQYF. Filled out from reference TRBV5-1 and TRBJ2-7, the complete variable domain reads KAGVTQTPRYLIKTRGQQVTLSCSPISGHRSVSWYQQTPGQGLQFLFEYFSETQRNKGNFPGRFSGRQFSNSRSEMNVSTLELGDSALYLCASSSTQGRVYEQYFGPGTRLTVT.

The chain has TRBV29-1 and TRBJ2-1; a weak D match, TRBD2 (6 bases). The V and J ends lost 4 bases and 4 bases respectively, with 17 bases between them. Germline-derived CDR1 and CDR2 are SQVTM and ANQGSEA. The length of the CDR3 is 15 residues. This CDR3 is CSVGTHGGVYNEQFF. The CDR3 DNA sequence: TGCAGCGTTGGGACCCACGGAGGGGTATACAATGAGCAGTTCTTC.

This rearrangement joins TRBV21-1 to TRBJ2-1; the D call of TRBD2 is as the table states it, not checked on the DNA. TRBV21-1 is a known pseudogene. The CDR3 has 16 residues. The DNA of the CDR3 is TGTGCCAGCAGCAAAGTCAGCGGGGGGGTTAAGGATGAGCAGTTCTTC. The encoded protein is CASSKVSGGVKDEQFF.

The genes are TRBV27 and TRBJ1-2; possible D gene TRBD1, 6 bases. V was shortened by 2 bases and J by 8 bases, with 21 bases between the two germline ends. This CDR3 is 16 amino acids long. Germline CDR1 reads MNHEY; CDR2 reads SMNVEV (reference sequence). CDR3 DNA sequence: TGTGCCAGCAGTTTAAGTGTATGGGGGCAGGATCGGGGCTACACCTTC. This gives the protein CASSLSVWGQDRGYTF.

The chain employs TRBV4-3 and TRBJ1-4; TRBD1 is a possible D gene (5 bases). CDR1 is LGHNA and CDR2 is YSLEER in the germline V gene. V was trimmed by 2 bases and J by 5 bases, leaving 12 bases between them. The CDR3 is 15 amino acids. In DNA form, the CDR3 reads TGCGCCAGCAGCCAATGGGGGGAGGGGAATGAAAAACTGTTTTTT. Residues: CASSQWGEGNEKLFF.

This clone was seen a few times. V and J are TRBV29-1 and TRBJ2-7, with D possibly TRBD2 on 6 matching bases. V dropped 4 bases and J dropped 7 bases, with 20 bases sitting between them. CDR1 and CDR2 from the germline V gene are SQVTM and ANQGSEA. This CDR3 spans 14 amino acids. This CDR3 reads CSVGPDYGGREQYF. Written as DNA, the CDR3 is TGCAGCGTTGGGCCGGACTATGGGGGTAGGGAGCAGTACTTC.

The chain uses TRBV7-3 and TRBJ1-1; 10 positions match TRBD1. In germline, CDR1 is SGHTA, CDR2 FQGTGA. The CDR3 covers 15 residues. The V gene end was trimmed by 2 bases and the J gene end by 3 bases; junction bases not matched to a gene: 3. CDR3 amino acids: CASSLRGTGDTEAFF. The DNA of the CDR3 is TGTGCCAGCAGCTTACGCGGGACAGGGGACACTGAAGCTTTCTTT.

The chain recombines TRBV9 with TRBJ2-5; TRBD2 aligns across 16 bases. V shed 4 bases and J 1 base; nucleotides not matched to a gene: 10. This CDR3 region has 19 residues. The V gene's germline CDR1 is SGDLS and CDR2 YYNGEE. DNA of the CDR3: TGTGCCAGCAGCCCCGGGACTAGCGGGGGGGCCCCCGTCCAAGAGACCCAGTACTTC. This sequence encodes CASSPGTSGGAPVQETQYF. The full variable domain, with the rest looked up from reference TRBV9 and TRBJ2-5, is DSGVTQTPKHLITATGQRVTLRCSPRSGDLSVYWYQQSLDQGLQFLIQYYNGEERAKGNILERFSAQQFPDLHSELNLSSLELGDSALYFCASSPGTSGGAPVQETQYFGPGTRLLVL.

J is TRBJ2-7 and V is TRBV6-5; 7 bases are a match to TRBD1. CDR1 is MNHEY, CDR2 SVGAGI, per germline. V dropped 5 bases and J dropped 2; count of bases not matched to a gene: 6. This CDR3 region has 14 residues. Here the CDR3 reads CASSPRTGTYEQYF. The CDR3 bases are TGTGCCAGCAGTCCCCGGACAGGAACCTACGAGCAGTACTTC.

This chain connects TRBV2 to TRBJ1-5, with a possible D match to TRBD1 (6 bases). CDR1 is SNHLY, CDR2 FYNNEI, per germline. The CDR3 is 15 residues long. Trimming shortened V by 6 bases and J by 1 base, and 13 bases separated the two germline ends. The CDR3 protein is CASSTQGISNQPQHF. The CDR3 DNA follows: TGTGCCAGCAGCACTCAGGGGATAAGCAATCAGCCCCAGCATTTT.

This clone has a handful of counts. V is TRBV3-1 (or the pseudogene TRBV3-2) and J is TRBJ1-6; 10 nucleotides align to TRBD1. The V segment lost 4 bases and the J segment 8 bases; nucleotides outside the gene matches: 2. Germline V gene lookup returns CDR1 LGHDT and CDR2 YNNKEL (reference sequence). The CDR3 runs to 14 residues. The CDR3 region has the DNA TGTGCCAGCAGCCGACAGGGGGCGGATTCACCCCTCCACTTT. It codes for CASSRQGADSPLHF.

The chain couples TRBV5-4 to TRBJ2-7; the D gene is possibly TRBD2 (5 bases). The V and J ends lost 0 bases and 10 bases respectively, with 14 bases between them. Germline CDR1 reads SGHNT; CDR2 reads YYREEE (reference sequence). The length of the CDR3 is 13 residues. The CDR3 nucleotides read TGTGCCAGCAGCTTGGCCGGCTCTAGCATCCAGTACTTC. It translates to CASSLAGSSIQYF.

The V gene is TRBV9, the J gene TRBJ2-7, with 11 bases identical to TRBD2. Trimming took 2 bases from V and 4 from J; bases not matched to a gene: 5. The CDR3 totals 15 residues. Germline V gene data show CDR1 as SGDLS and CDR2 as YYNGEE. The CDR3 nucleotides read TGTGCCAGCAGCGTTAGCGGGGGGGCAATTTACGAGCAGTACTTC. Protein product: CASSVSGGAIYEQYF.

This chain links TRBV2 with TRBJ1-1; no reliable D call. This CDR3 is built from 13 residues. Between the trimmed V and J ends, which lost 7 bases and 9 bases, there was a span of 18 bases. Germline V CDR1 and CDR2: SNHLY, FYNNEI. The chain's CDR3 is CASIPDPPGKAFF. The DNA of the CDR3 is TGTGCCAGCATACCGGACCCTCCGGGGAAAGCTTTCTTT.

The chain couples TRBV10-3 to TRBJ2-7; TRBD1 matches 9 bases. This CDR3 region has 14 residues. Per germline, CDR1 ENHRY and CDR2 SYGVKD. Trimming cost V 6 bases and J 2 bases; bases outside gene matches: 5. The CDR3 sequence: CAIRPRDRAYEQYF. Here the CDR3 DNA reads TGTGCCATCAGGCCCCGGGACAGGGCCTACGAGCAGTACTTC.

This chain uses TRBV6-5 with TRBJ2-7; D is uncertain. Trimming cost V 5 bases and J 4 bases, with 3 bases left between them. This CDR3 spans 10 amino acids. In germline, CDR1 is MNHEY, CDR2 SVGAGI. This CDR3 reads CASSLYEQYF. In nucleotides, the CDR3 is TGTGCCAGCAGTCTTTACGAGCAGTACTTC.